The 18 T cell receptor beta chains in this list originate from one sample, sequenced in a study of blood T cell repertoires in COVID-19. Profiled with immunoSEQ multiplex PCR; TCRdb holds only in-frame clones, not every one. This sample has about 200,000 clones; 85% occur once, and the top ten carry almost 5%. The sequencing input was peripheral blood. The origin of the receptors is a woman aged 80 or over with acute or convalescent COVID-19.

The chain joins TRBV9 to TRBJ2-7, with TRBD1 identical over 8 bases. The CDR3 length is 16 residues. V trimming: 0 bases; J trimming: 4 bases; junction bases outside the gene matches: 9. Germline CDR1 is SGDLS and CDR2 is YYNGEE. The CDR3 coding sequence is TGTGCCAGCAGCGTAGGTACCCAGGGGGCGCCGTACGAGCAGTACTTC. Translated: CASSVGTQGAPYEQYF.

This chain connects TRBV5-1 to TRBJ1-6, with 8 bases identical to TRBD1. The junction had 9 bases not matched to a gene; V was cut back by 3 bases and J by 13 bases. Per germline, CDR1 SGHRS and CDR2 YFSETQ. The CDR3 loop spans 14 amino acids. CDR3 residues: CASSSGQGVAPLHF. CDR3 DNA: TGCGCCAGCAGCTCCGGACAGGGCGTTGCGCCCCTCCACTTT.

This clone showed up just a few times. This chain joins TRBV9 and TRBJ2-1, with no clear D. The CDR3 has 12 residues. The V gene's germline CDR1 is SGDLS and CDR2 YYNGEE. Trimming shortened V by 2 bases and J by 10 bases, and 10 bases separated the two germline ends. The CDR3 is CASSVTTGEQFF. The CDR3 DNA follows: TGTGCCAGCAGCGTCACTACTGGGGAGCAGTTCTTC.

Turning to this clone: Mismatch with germline at one junction end may stem from a read error. The chain employs TRBV7-7 and TRBJ2-2; 10 nucleotides align to TRBD2. Germline-derived CDR1 and CDR2 are SSHAT and FNYEAQ (reference sequence). The CDR3 loop spans 16 amino acids. The CDR3, as DNA: TGTGCTAGCAGCTTCCTAGCGGGAGAGGACACCGGGGAGCTGTTTTTT. This sequence encodes CASSFLAGEDTGELFF.

J is TRBJ2-3 and V is TRBV5-5; D remains ambiguous. CDR3 size: 13 residues. With 3 bases removed from V and 2 bases from J, the gap between germline ends came to 7 bases. Looked up from germline, CDR1 is SGHKS and CDR2 is YYEKEE (reference sequence). DNA of the CDR3: TGTGCCAGCAGCTCTGGCACCACAGATACGCAGTATTTT. Translating it yields CASSSGTTDTQYF. The variable domain in full, with the rest retrieved from reference TRBV5-5 and TRBJ2-3, is DAGVTQSPTHLIKTRGQQVTLRCSPISGHKSVSWYQQVLGQGPQFIFQYYEKEERGRGNFPDRFSARQFPNYSSELNVNALLLGDSALYLCASSSGTTDTQYFGPGTRLTVL.

This clone was seen only once. J is TRBJ1-6 and V is TRBV11-1; 7 bases are shared with TRBD1. The V gene's germline CDR1 is SGHAT and CDR2 FQDESV (reference sequence). CDR3 length: 14 residues. Trimming at V came to 2 bases and at J to 7 bases, leaving 2 bases not matched to a gene. DNA for the CDR3: TGTGCCAGCAGCTTACTGGGACAGAATTCACCCCTCCACTTT. Translating it yields CASSLLGQNSPLHF.

This rearrangement joins TRBV7-9 to TRBJ1-2; 7 nucleotides agree with TRBD1. Germline V gives CDR1 SEHNR, CDR2 FQNEAQ (reference sequence). This CDR3 has 15 amino acids. The junction had 10 bases not matched to a gene; V was cut back by 5 bases and J by 4 bases. The DNA of the CDR3 is TGTGCCAGCAGCCCAAACCGGGACAGTTCCTATGGCTACACCTTC. This translates into CASSPNRDSSYGYTF.

The genes are TRBV28 and TRBJ1-1; maybe TRBD1 (5 bases). Germline V CDR1 and CDR2: MDHEN, SYDVKM. The CDR3 length is 13 residues. Trimming pared 10 bases from V and 5 bases from J, leaving 17 bases between. The CDR3 spells CATEGRGWTEAFF. CDR3 DNA: TGTGCCACCGAGGGGAGGGGATGGACTGAAGCTTTCTTT.

The V gene is TRBV10-3, the J gene TRBJ1-2; D is unclear. This CDR3 is 15 amino acids long. Germline CDR1 reads ENHRY; CDR2 reads SYGVKD. Between the trimmed V and J ends, which lost 0 bases and 5 bases, there was a span of 13 bases. CDR3 in amino acids: CAISESSAGGYGYTF. The CDR3, as DNA: TGTGCCATCAGTGAGTCGAGCGCAGGAGGTTATGGCTACACCTTC.

The chain is built from TRBV28 and TRBJ1-5; no clear D gene. Germline CDR1 MDHEN, CDR2 SYDVKM. This CDR3 is built from 15 residues. V was clipped by 3 bases and J by 0 bases, with 9 bases between them. Written as DNA, the CDR3 is TGTGCCAGCAGTTTCCACCCAGTTAGCAATCAGCCCCAGCATTTT. This codes for CASSFHPVSNQPQHF.

This clone was detected ten times or more. The chain combines TRBV28 with TRBJ2-2; 9 bases are a match to TRBD1. Germline CDR1 is MDHEN and CDR2 is SYDVKM. This CDR3 contains 17 residues. The junction had 9 bases not matched to a gene; V was cut back by 5 bases and J by 2 bases. DNA for the CDR3: TGTGCCAGCAGTCAGGACAGGGGAAAAGCTAACACCGGGGAGCTGTTTTTT. Amino acids: CASSQDRGKANTGELFF. The complete variable domain, with remaining parts taken from reference TRBV28 and TRBJ2-2, reads DVKVTQSSRYLVKRTGEKVFLECVQDMDHENMFWYRQDPGLGLRLIYFSYDVKMKEKGDIPEGYSVSREKKERFSLILESASTNQTSMYLCASSQDRGKANTGELFFGEGSRLTVL.

The V gene is TRBV24-1, the J gene TRBJ2-6, with TRBD1 matching 12 bases. The V gene's germline CDR1 is KGHDR and CDR2 SFDVKD. This CDR3 is built from 19 residues. J gave up 2 bases and V 4 bases, and 8 bases lay outside the gene matches. CDR3 sequence: CATSEPPGQGATGANVLTF. Written as DNA, the CDR3 is TGTGCCACCAGTGAACCACCGGGACAGGGGGCTACTGGGGCCAACGTCCTGACTTTC.

The chain recombines TRBV6-1 with TRBJ1-2; D not resolved. V shed 2 bases and J shed 6 bases, with 7 bases lying between them. Germline CDR1 reads MNHNS; CDR2 reads SASEGT. The CDR3 sequence is 12 residues long. CDR3 protein: CASSETEHGYTF. CDR3 sequence (DNA): TGTGCCAGCAGTGAAACCGAGCATGGCTACACCTTC.

CDR3 sequence (DNA): TGTGCCAGCAGCTTAGATTATCCTGGACTAGCGGGAGAGGTCGAGCAGTACTTC. It translates to CASSLDYPGLAGEVEQYF. This rearrangement joins TRBV11-3 to TRBJ2-7, with 13 nucleotides matching TRBD2. This CDR3 is built from 18 residues. V was pared by 0 bases and J by 6 bases, with 11 bases of the junction left unmatched. Germline values: CDR1 SGHNT, CDR2 YENEEA.

The V gene is TRBV25-1, the J gene TRBJ1-6; maybe TRBD1 (5 bases). The germline V gene has CDR1 MGHDK and CDR2 SYGVNS. CDR3 length: 14 residues. Trimming pared 5 bases from V and 4 bases from J, leaving 9 bases between. The CDR3, as DNA: TGTGCCAGCAGTTTGCGGGGGTATAATTCACCCCTCCACTTT. This encodes CASSLRGYNSPLHF.

This chain links TRBV19 with TRBJ2-6, with D perhaps TRBD1 (5 bases). Germline V lookup: CDR1 LNHDA, CDR2 SQIVND (reference sequence). The CDR3 length is 17 residues. Trimming cost V 2 bases and J 0 bases, with 11 bases left between them. In DNA, the CDR3 is TGTGCCAGTAGTATACGGACACCTCCCTCTGGGGCCAACGTCCTGACTTTC. Its protein product is CASSIRTPPSGANVLTF.

A note on this clone: The same CDR3 arises from other DNA sequences in this sample as well. The genes are TRBV18 and TRBJ1-2, with TRBD1 matching 9 bases. The CDR3 extends over 13 amino acids. The germline V gene encodes CDR1 KGHSH and CDR2 LQKENI. Unmatched junction bases numbered 5, after V lost 6 bases and J lost 6 bases. CDR3 sequence: CASSPGQGDGYTF. Written as DNA, the CDR3 is TGTGCCAGCTCGCCGGGACAGGGCGATGGCTACACCTTC.

The rearrangement links TRBV5-1 to TRBJ1-1; D gene unclear. The ends were cut back, 0 bases at V and 1 base at J, with 10 bases in the middle. The length of the CDR3 is 15 residues. In germline, CDR1 is SGHRS, CDR2 YFSETQ. CDR3 amino acids: CASSLEPGKNTEAFF. The CDR3 nucleotides are TGCGCCAGCAGCTTGGAACCGGGAAAGAACACTGAAGCTTTCTTT.